The sample holds a few counts of the clone carrying this T cell receptor beta chain. Its antigen is undetermined. This sample was included in a study of blood T cells in healthy people across ages. Trimming shortened V by 6 bases and J by 10 bases, and 19 bases separated the two germline ends. Per the germline V gene, CDR1 is MNHEY and CDR2 is SVGAGI. The CDR3 consists of 15 residues. Study-wide results and caveats: Strong correlation was found linking TCR beta diversity to naive T cell percentage. Aged donors had fewer naive CD4+ cells and lower diversity than long-lived donors.

Through a sample-barcoded 5' primer and a J-beta primer mix, a second PCR was run for roughly 7 to 12 cycles. The template-switch adaptor was a 5' adaptor with 12 random nucleotides. It tagged each cDNA molecule. MiXCR, run by TCRdb on the 5' RACE reads, gives a single entry per CDR3 protein. This table holds 800,000 to 950,000 distinct CDR3 sequences, under 50% found once. This TCR was recovered from a man under 40 in good health. The sequenced material came from blood. V gene TRBV6-5 combines with J gene TRBJ1-6; D may be TRBD1 (5 bases). CDR3 in amino acids: CASSLLGTEGSPLHF. CDR3 DNA: TGTGCCAGCAGCCTTCTCGGGACCGAGGGCTCACCCCTCCACTTT.